The rows below give T cell receptor beta chains drawn from one sample of a study of cytomegalovirus exposure and HLA in healthy donors. Libraries were prepared by immunoSEQ multiplex PCR; TCRdb keeps only in-frame clonotypes and omits some of them. The sample lists 75,000 to 95,000 clones; roughly 63% were seen once. The sample consisted of PBMCs. These receptors came from a woman in her 30s in good health and CMV-seronegative. Each CDR3 is given with its conserved first and last residue. The D gene is left open where the match is weak. Size tells how often a clone was seen (once, few, many) or the class of an expanded clone, and some rows leave it out.

few	13	TRBV29-1	TRBJ1-5	.	TGCAGCGTTGTGGCACGGGAGAATCAGCCCCAGCATTTT	CSVVARENQPQHF
.	14	TRBV10-2	TRBJ2-7	.	TGCGCCAGCAGCCTAGCGCTGAGCTCCTACGAGCAGTACTTC	CASSLALSSYEQYF
.	14	TRBV5-4	TRBJ2-7	TRBD1	TGTGCCAGCAGCCTGGGACAGGGTCCCTACGAGCAGTACTTC	CASSLGQGPYEQYF
once	15	TRBV7-9	TRBJ1-2	.	TGTGCCAGCAGCTTAGATCGGGGGGCGAAATATGGCTACACCTTC	CASSLDRGAKYGYTF
.	14	TRBV10-3	TRBJ2-7	.	TGTGCCATCAGTGACATACAGTTTTACGACGAGCAGTACTTC	CAISDIQFYDEQYF
.	16	TRBV15	TRBJ1-5	.	TGTGCCACCAGCAGAGAGGGGAGTGTTAGCAATCAGCCCCAGCATTTT	CATSREGSVSNQPQHF
once	15	TRBV7-9	TRBJ2-2	TRBD2	TGTGCCAGCAGCTTACCGGGAGGGGACACCGGGGAGCTGTTTTTT	CASSLPGGDTGELFF
.	15	TRBV6-5	TRBJ2-5	TRBD1	TGTGCCAGCAGTTACTCTACAGGGGGCTGGGAGACCCAGTACTTC	CASSYSTGGWETQYF
.	18	TRBV7-2	TRBJ2-2	TRBD2	TGTGCCAGCAGCCGGACTAGCGGGGGGGCTGCGAACACCGGGGAGCTGTTTTTT	CASSRTSGGAANTGELFF
.	15	TRBV6-5	TRBJ1-4	TRBD1	TGTGCCAGCAGTTACTCGTGGGACAGGGTCGGCCGCCTGTTTTTT	CASSYSWDRVGRLFF
once	13	TRBV9	TRBJ1-5	.	TGTGCCAGCAGCCATTTGGGGGCCGGGCCCCAGCATTTT	CASSHLGAGPQHF
.	17	TRBV5-4	TRBJ2-5	TRBD2	TGTGCCAGCAGCCCAGGACTAGCGGGAGGCAGAGGAGAGACCCAGTACTTC	CASSPGLAGGRGETQYF
.	14	TRBV18	TRBJ2-2	.	TGTGCCAGCTCACCAAAACAGAACACCGGGGAGCTGTTTTTT	CASSPKQNTGELFF
.	14	TRBV6-1	TRBJ1-4	.	TGTGCCAGCAGTGTAGGGGGAACTAATGAAAAACTGTTTTTT	CASSVGGTNEKLFF
once	13	TRBV18	TRBJ1-2	TRBD1	TGTGCCAGCTCATACGACAGGGATTATGGCTACACCTTC	CASSYDRDYGYTF
.	11	TRBV28	TRBJ2-1	.	TGTGCCAGCAGTTTGACCGGGGAGCAGTTCTTC	CASSLTGEQFF
.	14	TRBV13	TRBJ2-2	TRBD1	TGTGCCAGCACCCACCGAGGGGGCCCCGGGGAGCTGTTTTTT	CASTHRGGPGELFF
.	17	TRBV19	TRBJ2-3	TRBD1	TGTGCCAGACCATTCGGCCACCGGACAGGCGACGGGGATACGCAGTATTTT	CARPFGHRTGDGDTQYF
few	15	TRBV7-2	TRBJ2-7	TRBD2	TGTGCCAGCAGTCTTATTGCCAGCGGGGCCTACGAGCAGTACTTC	CASSLIASGAYEQYF
.	13	TRBV5-6	TRBJ1-5	.	TGTGCCAGCAGCTTGATGCAGAATCAGCCCCAGCATTTT	CASSLMQNQPQHF
few	20	TRBV18	TRBJ2-3	TRBD1	TGTGCCAGCCTACGCTCTTGGGCAAAGACAGGGTCTTTCAGTACCCCGACGCAGTATTTT	CASLRSWAKTGSFSTPTQYF
.	16	TRBV5-1	TRBJ1-4	TRBD1	TGCGCCAGCAGCTATGGACAGGGAGCAACTAATGAAAAACTGTTTTTT	CASSYGQGATNEKLFF
.	19	TRBV7-9	TRBJ2-1	.	TGTGCCAGCAGCCCGGCACTCCGGGGGGCCGTCGGCTCCTACAATGAGCAGTTCTTC	CASSPALRGAVGSYNEQFF
.	15	TRBV15	TRBJ1-4	TRBD1	TGTGCCACCTCCTATCGGGACAGGGGAAATGAAAAACTGTTTTTT	CATSYRDRGNEKLFF
few	13	TRBV6-5	TRBJ2-7	.	TGTGCCAGCAGTATATGGAGTGTCAACGAGCAGTACTTC	CASSIWSVNEQYF
once	13	TRBV5-1	TRBJ2-2	.	TGCGCCAGCAGGGAGGCCAGAACCGGGGAGCTGTTTTTT	CASREARTGELFF
.	14	TRBV5-1	TRBJ1-2	.	TGCGCCAGCAGCTTGGACGACCAGGGCTATGGCTACACCTTC	CASSLDDQGYGYTF
large	11	TRBV29-1	TRBJ2-7	.	TGCAGCGTGGAGGACCGCTACGAGCAGTACTTC	CSVEDRYEQYF
.	14	TRBV5-4	TRBJ2-7	TRBD2	TGTGCCAGCAGCTTAAGCGGGAGTAGCTACGAGCAGTACTTC	CASSLSGSSYEQYF
few	15	TRBV5-1	TRBJ1-5	TRBD1	TGCGCCAGCAGCTTGGACAGGGGCAGCAATCAGCCCCAGCATTTT	CASSLDRGSNQPQHF
.	16	TRBV5-1	TRBJ2-1	.	TGCGCCAGCAGCTTGGGTCCTGGACAGTTCTACAATGAGCAGTTCTTC	CASSLGPGQFYNEQFF
few	19	TRBV6-7	TRBJ1-5	TRBD1	TGTGCCAGCAGTCTTCGACAGGGCTCGGGAGTGGGGAGCAATCAGCCCCAGCATTTT	CASSLRQGSGVGSNQPQHF
.	16	TRBV4-3	TRBJ2-7	TRBD2	TGCGCCAGCAGCACAGGACCGTTGGCTAGCGGGTACGAGCAGTACTTC	CASSTGPLASGYEQYF
.	15	TRBV4-2	TRBJ2-1	TRBD2	TGTGCCAGCAGCCAAGGTAGCGGGAGCCACAATGAGCAGTTCTTC	CASSQGSGSHNEQFF
.	15	TRBV18	TRBJ2-4	.	TGTGCCAGCTCACTAGGACACGTAGCCAAAAACATTCAGTACTTC	CASSLGHVAKNIQYF
.	13	TRBV16	TRBJ1-1	.	TGTGCCAGCAGCCAAGTCATGAACACTGAAGCTTTCTTT	CASSQVMNTEAFF
few	14	TRBV12-1	TRBJ2-5	.	TGTGCCAGCAGCTTTTACATAACCAAAGAGACCCAGTACTTC	CASSFYITKETQYF
.	14	TRBV2	TRBJ1-5	.	TGTGCCAGCAGAGAACAAACCTCGGGTCAGCCCCAGCATTTT	CASREQTSGQPQHF
.	16	TRBV21-1	TRBJ1-5	.	TGTGCCAGCAGCAAAGGGGACAGGGATAGCAATCAGCCCCAGCATTTT	CASSKGDRDSNQPQHF
few	17	TRBV25-1	TRBJ2-5	TRBD2	TGTGCCAGCAGTGAATTACCTAGACTAGCGGGAGAAGAGACCCAGTACTTC	CASSELPRLAGEETQYF
.	17	TRBV5-1	TRBJ1-1	.	TGCGCCAGCAGCTTGTACCTTCGGGCAGGGAAGAACACTGAAGCTTTCTTT	CASSLYLRAGKNTEAFF
.	13	TRBV29-1	TRBJ1-3	TRBD1	TGCAGCGTGGGACAGGGGGTTGGAAACACCATATATTTT	CSVGQGVGNTIYF
.	11	TRBV7-6	TRBJ2-1	TRBD1	TGTGCCAGCAGCGGGACAGGGGAATGGTTCTTC	CASSGTGEWFF
.	13	TRBV30	TRBJ1-1	.	TGTGCCTGGAGTGAGCAGGGGAACACTGAAGCTTTCTTT	CAWSEQGNTEAFF
.	16	TRBV6-6	TRBJ2-1	.	TGTGCCAGCAGGAACGGAGGTGGCAGCTCCTACAATGAGCAGTTCTTC	CASRNGGGSSYNEQFF
once	12	TRBV18	TRBJ2-7	.	TGTGCCAGCTCACCAGCCGGGAACGAGCAGTACTTC	CASSPAGNEQYF